These T cell receptor beta chains were read from a single sample in a study of blood T cell repertoires in COVID-19. The assay was immunoSEQ multiplex PCR, and TCRdb's table has in-frame clones only and misses some. The sample includes approximately 51,000 clones, less than 95% of them seen just once. Sequencing was carried out using peripheral blood. These receptors all come from a man in his 70s with active COVID-19. The CDR3 runs from the conserved cysteine through the conserved F or W. A D gene is named only where the DNA matches it firmly. Clone size is given for some rows only: seen once, a few or many times, or a class if the clone is expanded.

d_call,v_call,j_call,clone_size,cdr3_nt,cdr3_aa
NA,TRBV11-2,TRBJ1-1,NA,TGTGCCAGCAGCTTGGGAGGGCGGACTGAAGCTTTCTTT,CASSLGGRTEAFF
NA,TRBV2,TRBJ1-5,NA,TGTGCCAGCAGTGAGACTCGGGGGGCGCTGAGCAATCAGCCCCAGCATTTT,CASSETRGALSNQPQHF
NA,TRBV19,TRBJ1-4,NA,TGTGCCAGTAGTATAGGAGGAGTATCCGTTAATGAAAAACTGTTTTTT,CASSIGGVSVNEKLFF
TRBD1,TRBV28,TRBJ1-1,NA,TGTGCCAGCAGAGGGACAGGGGACACTGAAGCTTTCTTT,CASRGTGDTEAFF
NA,TRBV7-9,TRBJ1-3,NA,TGTGCCAGCGACCCCGGGGGTGGCACCATATATTTT,CASDPGGGTIYF
TRBD1,TRBV19,TRBJ2-7,NA,TGTGCCAGTAGTCTGGGCCTGAGCGACAGGGTTAGCTACGAGCAGTACTTC,CASSLGLSDRVSYEQYF
TRBD1,TRBV6-6,TRBJ2-2,NA,TGTGCCAGCAGTTACTTGGACAGGGTCGCCACCGGGGAGCTGTTTTTT,CASSYLDRVATGELFF
TRBD2,TRBV10-3,TRBJ2-1,NA,TGTGCCATCAGTGAGTCTAGCGGGGTCTACAATGAGCAGTTCTTC,CAISESSGVYNEQFF
TRBD1,TRBV9,TRBJ2-5,NA,TGTGCCAGCAGCGTAGGATACAGGGGGGAGACCCAGTACTTC,CASSVGYRGETQYF
TRBD1,TRBV6-2/TRBV6-3,TRBJ2-7,few,TGTGCCAGCAGTTCCAACGACAGGGGCCACGAGCAGTACTTC,CASSSNDRGHEQYF
TRBD1,TRBV28,TRBJ1-5,NA,TGTGCCAGCGGGACAGCTTATAATAGCAATCAGCCCCAGCATTTT,CASGTAYNSNQPQHF
NA,TRBV5-1,TRBJ1-4,NA,TGCGCCAGCAGCTTGGCAGGGTCATATGAAAAACTGTTTTTT,CASSLAGSYEKLFF
TRBD2,TRBV10-1,TRBJ2-7,NA,TGCGCCAGCAGTGAGAGGCGGGGAGGGGTGGACGAGCAGTACTTC,CASSERRGGVDEQYF
NA,TRBV6-1,TRBJ2-1,NA,TGTGCCAGCAGTGAAGATGGAGGGTCCTACAATGAGCAGTTCTTC,CASSEDGGSYNEQFF
TRBD1,TRBV7-9,TRBJ2-1,NA,TGTGCCAGCAGCTTTGAGGGGGCGACTTACAATGAGCAGTTCTTC,CASSFEGATYNEQFF
TRBD1,TRBV5-4,TRBJ1-1,NA,TGTGCCAGCAGCCAGGGACAGGGAGGACGCACTGAAGCTTTCTTT,CASSQGQGGRTEAFF
TRBD2,TRBV6-7,TRBJ2-7,NA,TGTGCCAGCAGTTTCGTCGCTTCGCTGCGACGGGGGGGCTCTTACGAGCAGTACTTC,CASSFVASLRRGGSYEQYF
NA,TRBV5-1,TRBJ2-3,once,TGCGCCAGCAGCTTTGCGGGACTTGTTACAGATACGCAGTATTTT,CASSFAGLVTDTQYF
NA,TRBV27,TRBJ1-2,NA,TGTGCCAGCAGTCAGTGGTCAGGGCCCTATGGCTACACCTTC,CASSQWSGPYGYTF
TRBD1,TRBV20-1,TRBJ2-3,NA,TGCAGTGCTAGTTTAGGACAGGGGCGCACAGATACGCAGTATTTT,CSASLGQGRTDTQYF
TRBD1,TRBV18,TRBJ2-7,NA,TGTGCCAGCTCCGAGTTGCCACAGGGGGTTTTAATTTCGGAGCAGTACTTC,CASSELPQGVLISEQYF
NA,TRBV5-1,TRBJ2-1,NA,TGCGCCAGCAGCGAGTACAATGAGCAGTTCTTC,CASSEYNEQFF
TRBD1,TRBV11-2,TRBJ2-3,once,TGTGCCAGCAGCTGGGGGACAGGGGGCAACACAGATACGCAGTATTTT,CASSWGTGGNTDTQYF
NA,TRBV3-1/TRBV3-2,TRBJ2-1,NA,TGTGCCAGCAGCCAAGATAGGAGGAATGAGCAGTTCTTC,CASSQDRRNEQFF
TRBD1,TRBV30,TRBJ2-7,NA,TGTGCCTACTCCGACAGGGTCTCCTACGAGCAGTACTTC,CAYSDRVSYEQYF
TRBD2,TRBV19,TRBJ2-1,NA,TGTGCCAGTCAAGGGCCAGCGGGGGGGCCAAATGAGCAGTTCTTC,CASQGPAGGPNEQFF
TRBD1,TRBV28,TRBJ2-1,NA,TGTGCCAGTGATGCCGGGACAGGGTTTTACAATGAGCAGTTCTTC,CASDAGTGFYNEQFF
NA,TRBV6-1,TRBJ1-2,NA,TGTGCCAGCAGTGAAGCTGGGGGGGTGTTCTATGGCTACACCTTC,CASSEAGGVFYGYTF
NA,TRBV7-8,TRBJ1-5,NA,TGTGCCAGCAGCCCCCAGGTACAGGGCCTATCGGCCCAGCATTTT,CASSPQVQGLSAQHF